Only a few counts were recorded for the clone carrying this T cell receptor beta chain. The antigen is not known. V was trimmed by 3 bases and J by 4 bases, leaving 12 bases between them. The CDR3 runs 15 residues. TCRdb reprocessed the 5' RACE reads via MiXCR and lists one record per CDR3 protein. The sample contains about 360,000 distinct CDR3 sequences, 13% to 15% of which appear only once. This record comes from a study of T-cell memory formation after mild COVID-19. Regarding the study as a whole: Balance between CD4 and CD8 was seen in clones contracting day 15 to 85, and a CD4+ lean was seen in later expanders.

The sequencing sample was made of PBMCs or a T cell subset sorted from them (not recorded which). This TCR came from a man aged 18 to 29 who had mild COVID-19 (a few samples of this study predate the infection). Cell type and time point are not known. This chain connects TRBV12-3 or TRBV12-4 to TRBJ2-2; D tentatively fits TRBD1 or TRBD2 (6 bases each). CDR3 bases: TGTGCCAGCAGTTTCTTGGGGGGCCGCACCGGGGAGCTGTTTTTT. Translation gives CASSFLGGRTGELFF.